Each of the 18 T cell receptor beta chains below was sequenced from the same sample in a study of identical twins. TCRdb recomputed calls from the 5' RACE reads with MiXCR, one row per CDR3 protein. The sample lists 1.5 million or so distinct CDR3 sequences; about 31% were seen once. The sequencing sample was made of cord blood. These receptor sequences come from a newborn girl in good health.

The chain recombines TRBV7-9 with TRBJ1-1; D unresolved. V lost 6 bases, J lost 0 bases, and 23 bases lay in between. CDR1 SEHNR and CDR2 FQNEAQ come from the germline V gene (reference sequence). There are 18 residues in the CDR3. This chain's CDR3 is CASSAPTGVRKMNTEAFF. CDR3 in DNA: TGTGCCAGCAGTGCACCCACCGGGGTAAGGAAAATGAACACTGAAGCTTTCTTT. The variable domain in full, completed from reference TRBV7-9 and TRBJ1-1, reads DTGVSQNPRHKITKRGQNVTFRCDPISEHNRLYWYRQTLGQGPEFLTYFQNEAQLEKSRLLSDRFSAERPKGSFSTLEIQRTEQGDSAMYLCASSAPTGVRKMNTEAFFGQGTRLTVV.

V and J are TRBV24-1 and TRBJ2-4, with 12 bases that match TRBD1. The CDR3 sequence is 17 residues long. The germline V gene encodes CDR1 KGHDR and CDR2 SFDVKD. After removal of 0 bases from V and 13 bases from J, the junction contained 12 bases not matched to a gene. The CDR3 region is CATSDLPGTGGYNEQYF. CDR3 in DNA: TGTGCCACCAGTGATTTGCCCGGGACAGGGGGCTACAATGAGCAGTACTTC.

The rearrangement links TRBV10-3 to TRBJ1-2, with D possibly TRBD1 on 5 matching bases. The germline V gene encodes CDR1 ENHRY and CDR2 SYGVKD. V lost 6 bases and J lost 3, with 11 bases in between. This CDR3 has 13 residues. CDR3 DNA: TGTGCCATCAGCGACGGGGGACACTATGGCTACACCTTC. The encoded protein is CAISDGGHYGYTF.

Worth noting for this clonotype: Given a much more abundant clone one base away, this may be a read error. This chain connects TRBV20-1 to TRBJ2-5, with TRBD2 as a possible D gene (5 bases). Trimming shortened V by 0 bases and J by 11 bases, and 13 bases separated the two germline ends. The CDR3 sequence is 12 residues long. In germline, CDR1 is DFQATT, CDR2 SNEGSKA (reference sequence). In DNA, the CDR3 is TGCAGTGCTAGAGATACGGGGTACGATCAGTACTTC. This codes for CSARDTGYDQYF.

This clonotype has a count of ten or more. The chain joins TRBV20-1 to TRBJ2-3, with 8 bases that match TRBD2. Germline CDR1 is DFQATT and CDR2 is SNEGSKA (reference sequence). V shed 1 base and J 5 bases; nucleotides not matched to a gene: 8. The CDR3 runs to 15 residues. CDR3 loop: CSARVAGPLRDTQYF. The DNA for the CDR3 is TGCAGTGCTAGAGTAGCGGGACCCCTTCGAGATACGCAGTATTTT.

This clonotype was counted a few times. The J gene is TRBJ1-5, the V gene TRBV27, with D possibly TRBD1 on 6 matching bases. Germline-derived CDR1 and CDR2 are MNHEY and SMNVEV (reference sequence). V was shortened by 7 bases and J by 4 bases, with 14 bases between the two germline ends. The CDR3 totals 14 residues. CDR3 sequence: CASKHNRENQPQHF. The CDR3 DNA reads TGTGCCAGCAAACATAACAGGGAGAATCAGCCCCAGCATTTT.

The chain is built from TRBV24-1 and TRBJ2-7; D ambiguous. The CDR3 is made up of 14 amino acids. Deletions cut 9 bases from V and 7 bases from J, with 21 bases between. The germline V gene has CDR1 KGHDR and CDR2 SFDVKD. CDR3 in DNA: TGTGCCACCCCTCCTCAGATTACCTACAATGAGCAGTACTTC. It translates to CATPPQITYNEQYF.

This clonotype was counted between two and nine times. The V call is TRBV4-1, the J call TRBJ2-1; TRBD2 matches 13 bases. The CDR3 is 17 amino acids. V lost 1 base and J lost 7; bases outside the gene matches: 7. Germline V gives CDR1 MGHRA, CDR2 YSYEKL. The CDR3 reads CASSQGTLAGGLNEQFF. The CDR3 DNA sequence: TGCGCCAGCAGCCAAGGTACACTAGCGGGGGGGTTAAATGAGCAGTTCTTC.

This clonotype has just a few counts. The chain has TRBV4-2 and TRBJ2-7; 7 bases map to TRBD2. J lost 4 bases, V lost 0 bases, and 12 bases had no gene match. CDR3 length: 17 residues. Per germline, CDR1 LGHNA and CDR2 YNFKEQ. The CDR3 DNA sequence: TGTGCCAGCAGCCAAGAAGCCGGGGAGGGAGGGCGTTACGAGCAGTACTTC. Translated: CASSQEAGEGGRYEQYF.

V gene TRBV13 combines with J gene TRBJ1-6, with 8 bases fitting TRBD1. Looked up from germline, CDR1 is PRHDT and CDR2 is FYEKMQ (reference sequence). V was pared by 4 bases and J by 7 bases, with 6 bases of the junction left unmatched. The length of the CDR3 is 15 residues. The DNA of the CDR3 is TGTGCCAGCAGCTCCCCCGGGACAGGAAATTCACCCCTCCACTTT. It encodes CASSSPGTGNSPLHF. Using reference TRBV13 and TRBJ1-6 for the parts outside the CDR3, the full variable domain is AAGVIQSPRHLIKEKRETATLKCYPIPRHDTVYWYQQGPGQDPQFLISFYEKMQSDKGSIPDRFSAQQFSDYHSELNMSSLELGDSALYFCASSSPGTGNSPLHFGNGTRLTVT.

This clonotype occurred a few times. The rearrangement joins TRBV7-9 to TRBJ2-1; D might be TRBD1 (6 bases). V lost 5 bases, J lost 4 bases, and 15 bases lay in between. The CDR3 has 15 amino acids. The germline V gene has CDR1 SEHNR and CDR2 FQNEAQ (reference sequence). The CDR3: CASSPQGNPYNEQFF. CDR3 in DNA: TGTGCCAGCAGCCCTCAGGGGAACCCTTACAATGAGCAGTTCTTC.

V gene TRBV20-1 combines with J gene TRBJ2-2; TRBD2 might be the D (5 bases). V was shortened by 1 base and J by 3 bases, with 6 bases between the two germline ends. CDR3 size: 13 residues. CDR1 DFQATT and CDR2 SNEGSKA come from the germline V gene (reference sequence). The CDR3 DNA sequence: TGCAGTGCTAGAGTGAGGGACACCGGGGAGCTGTTTTTT. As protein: CSARVRDTGELFF.

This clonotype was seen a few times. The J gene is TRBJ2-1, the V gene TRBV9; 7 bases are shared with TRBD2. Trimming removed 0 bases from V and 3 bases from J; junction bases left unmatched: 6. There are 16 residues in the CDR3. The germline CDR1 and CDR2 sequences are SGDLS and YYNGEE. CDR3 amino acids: CASSVVMSGIYNEQFF. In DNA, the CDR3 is TGTGCCAGCAGCGTAGTGATGAGCGGGATCTACAATGAGCAGTTCTTC.

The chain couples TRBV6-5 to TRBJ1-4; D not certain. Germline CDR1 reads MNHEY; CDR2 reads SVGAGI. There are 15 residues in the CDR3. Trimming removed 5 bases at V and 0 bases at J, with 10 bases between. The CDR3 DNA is TGTGCCAGCAGTAAAGGCGGCGCAACTAATGAAAAACTGTTTTTT. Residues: CASSKGGATNEKLFF.

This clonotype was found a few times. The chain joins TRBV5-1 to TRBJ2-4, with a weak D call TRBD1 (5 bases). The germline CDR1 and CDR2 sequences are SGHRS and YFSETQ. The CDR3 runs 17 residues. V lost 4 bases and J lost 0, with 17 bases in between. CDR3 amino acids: CASSADISPLAKNIQYF. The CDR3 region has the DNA TGCGCCAGCAGCGCGGACATCTCCCCTCTAGCCAAAAACATTCAGTACTTC.

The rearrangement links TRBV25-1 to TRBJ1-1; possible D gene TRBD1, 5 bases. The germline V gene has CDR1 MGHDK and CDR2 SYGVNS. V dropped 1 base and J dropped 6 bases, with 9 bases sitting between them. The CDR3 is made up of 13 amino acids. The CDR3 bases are TGTGCCAGCAGTGAATTGGGGGGGGCTGAAGCTTTCTTT. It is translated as CASSELGGAEAFF. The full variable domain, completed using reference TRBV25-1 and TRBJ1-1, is EADIYQTPRYLVIGTGKKITLECSQTMGHDKMYWYQQDPGMELHLIHYSYGVNSTEKGDLSSESTVSRIRTEHFPLTLESARPSHTSQYLCASSELGGAEAFFGQGTRLTVV.

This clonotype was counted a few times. CDR3 amino acids: CSARPGSSYEQFF. CDR3 nucleotides: TGCAGTGCTAGACCCGGGAGCAGCTATGAGCAGTTCTTC. This chain uses TRBV20-1 with TRBJ2-1, with D possibly matching TRBD2 (6 bases). CDR3 length: 13 amino acids. CDR1 and CDR2 (germline): DFQATT, SNEGSKA (reference sequence). V lost 2 bases and J lost 8, with 13 bases in between.

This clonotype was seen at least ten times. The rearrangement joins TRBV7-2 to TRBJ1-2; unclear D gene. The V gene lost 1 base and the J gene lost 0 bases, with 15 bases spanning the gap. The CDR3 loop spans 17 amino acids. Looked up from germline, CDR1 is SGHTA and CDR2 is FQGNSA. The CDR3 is CASSLGMWRPTNYGYTF. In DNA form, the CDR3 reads TGTGCCAGCAGCTTAGGGATGTGGCGACCCACTAACTATGGCTACACCTTC. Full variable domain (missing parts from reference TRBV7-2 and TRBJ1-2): GAGVSQSPSNKVTEKGKDVELRCDPISGHTALYWYRQSLGQGLEFLIYFQGNSAPDKSGLPSDRFSAERTGGSVSTLTIQRTQQEDSAVYLCASSLGMWRPTNYGYTFGSGTRLTVV.